This T cell receptor (beta chain) was recovered during a study of OX40 agonist ivuxolimab in advanced cancers. Looking at the study overall: One hepatocellular carcinoma and a couple of cutaneous melanoma patients partially responded.

The data were produced by immunoSEQ multiplex PCR, yet TCRdb's version contains in-frame clones alone and is incomplete. The profile shows some 87,000 clones, approximately 93% of them singletons. A word on this clone: What it binds is unknown.

Researchers took blood at baseline, on cycle 4 day 1, and on cycle 7 day 1. Findings and limits, study-wide: Dose levels from 0.1 to 3.0 mg/kg saw CD4+ and CD8+ blood T cells expand clonally by week 6. Low normalized T-cell clonal expansion was additionally recorded for some nonresponders.

This clonotype was obtained from an adult with an advanced solid tumor such as melanoma, head and neck, liver or kidney cancer. The material sequenced was CD4+ or CD8+ T cells sorted from blood, taken in a trial of the OX40 agonist ivuxolimab.

CDR3 residues: CASEGRGHEQYF. The CDR3 region has the DNA TGTGCCAGCGAAGGTAGGGGCCACGAGCAGTACTTC. The chain combines TRBV6-5 with TRBJ2-7, with a tentative D call TRBD1 (5 bases). V was cut by 8 bases and J by 5 bases, with 13 bases left in between. The V gene's germline CDR1 is MNHEY and CDR2 SVGAGI. The CDR3 covers 12 residues.